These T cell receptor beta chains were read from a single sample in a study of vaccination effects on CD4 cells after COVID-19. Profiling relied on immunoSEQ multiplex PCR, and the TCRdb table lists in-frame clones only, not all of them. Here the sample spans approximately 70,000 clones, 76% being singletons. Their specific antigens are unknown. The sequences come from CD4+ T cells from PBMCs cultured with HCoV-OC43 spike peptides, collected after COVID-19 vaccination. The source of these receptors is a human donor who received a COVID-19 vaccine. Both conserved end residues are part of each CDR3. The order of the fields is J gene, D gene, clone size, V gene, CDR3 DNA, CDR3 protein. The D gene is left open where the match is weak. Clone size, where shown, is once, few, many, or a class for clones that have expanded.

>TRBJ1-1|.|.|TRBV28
TGTGCCAGCAGTTTATGGAGGACACAGAACACTGAAGCTTTCTTT
CASSLWRTQNTEAFF
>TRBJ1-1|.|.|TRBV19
TGTGCCAGTAGTATAGATTTCCGGGGTGGAGACACTGAAGCTTTCTTT
CASSIDFRGGDTEAFF
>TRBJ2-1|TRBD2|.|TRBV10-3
TGTGCCATCAGTCCCCCGGGGACTAGCGGGGTAAGCTCCTACAATGAGCAGTTCTTC
CAISPPGTSGVSSYNEQFF
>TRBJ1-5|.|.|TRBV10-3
TGTGCCATCAGTGATCAGGTATCGAGCAATCAGCCCCAGCATTTT
CAISDQVSSNQPQHF
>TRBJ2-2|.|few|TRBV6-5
TGTGCCAGCAGTTACGAGGACACCGGGGAGCTGTTTTTT
CASSYEDTGELFF
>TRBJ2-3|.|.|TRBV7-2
TGTGCCAGCAGCTTAGATGTGAATACGCAGTATTTT
CASSLDVNTQYF
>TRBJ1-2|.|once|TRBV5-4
TGTGCCAGCAGCTTGGGAGGGGGGCCTGGTGGCTACACCTTC
CASSLGGGPGGYTF
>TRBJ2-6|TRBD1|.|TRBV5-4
TGTGCCAGCAGGGCTGGACAGGGCCGCTCTGGGGCCAACGTCCTGACTTTC
CASRAGQGRSGANVLTF
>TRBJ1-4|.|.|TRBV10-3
TGTGCCACCGGGGAGGCAACTAATGAAAAACTGTTTTTT
CATGEATNEKLFF
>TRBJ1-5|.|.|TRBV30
TGTGCCTGGAGTCGTACAGATAGCAATCAGCCCCAGCATTTT
CAWSRTDSNQPQHF
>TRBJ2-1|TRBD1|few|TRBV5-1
TGCGCCAGTCACTACCCGGGACAGGGTTTGGATGAGCAGTTCTTC
CASHYPGQGLDEQFF
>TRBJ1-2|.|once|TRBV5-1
TGCGCCAGCAGCTTGACAGGGCAGACCGGCTACACCTTC
CASSLTGQTGYTF
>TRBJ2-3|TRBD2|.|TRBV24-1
TGTGCCACCTCGGGAAGCGGGGGGGCGGATACGCAGTATTTT
CATSGSGGADTQYF
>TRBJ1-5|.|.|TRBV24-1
TGTGCCACCGGGGACACCCGGAACGGGAGCCCCCAGCATTTT
CATGDTRNGSPQHF
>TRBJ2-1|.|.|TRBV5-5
TGTGCCAGCAGCTTGGAGCGGGATGAGCAGTTCTTC
CASSLERDEQFF
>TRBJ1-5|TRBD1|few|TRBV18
TGTGCCAGCTCATGGACAGGGGGCAATCAGCCCCAGCATTTT
CASSWTGGNQPQHF
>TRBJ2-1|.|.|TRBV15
TGTGCCACCAGCAGAGCCGCCGAGGGATTTGAGCAGTTCTTC
CATSRAAEGFEQFF
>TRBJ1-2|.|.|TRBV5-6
TGTGCCAGCAGCTTTAGAAGCCTAGCTAACTATGGCTACACCTTC
CASSFRSLANYGYTF
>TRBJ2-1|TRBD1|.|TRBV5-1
TGCGCCAGCAGCCCGGGACAGAGCTCCTACAATGAGCAGTTCTTC
CASSPGQSSYNEQFF
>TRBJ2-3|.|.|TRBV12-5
TGTGCTAGTGGTCCTCTTCTGGCTAGCACAGATACGCAGTATTTT
CASGPLLASTDTQYF
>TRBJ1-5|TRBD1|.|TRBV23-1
TGCGCCAGGGATTATAACAGGGGCGGCAATCAGCCCCAGCATTTT
CARDYNRGGNQPQHF
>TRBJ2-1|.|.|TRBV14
TGTGCCAGCAGCCAATCTCTCTATGAGCAGTTCTTC
CASSQSLYEQFF
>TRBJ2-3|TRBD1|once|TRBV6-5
TGTGCCAGCAGTTGGGACAGTTACACAGATACGCAGTATTTT
CASSWDSYTDTQYF
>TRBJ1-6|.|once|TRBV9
TGTGCCAGCAGCGTAGAATCTTTTGTATCACCCCTCCACTTT
CASSVESFVSPLHF
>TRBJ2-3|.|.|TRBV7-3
TGTGCCAGCAGCTTAAAGGGTAACGGGCCCCTAACAGATACGCAGTATTTT
CASSLKGNGPLTDTQYF
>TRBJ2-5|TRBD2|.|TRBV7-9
TGTGCCAGCAGCAAGGGACTAGCGGAAGAGACCCAGTACTTC
CASSKGLAEETQYF
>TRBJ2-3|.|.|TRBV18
TGTGCCAGCTCACCACCGGCAGCGGCTAGCACAGATACGCAGTATTTT
CASSPPAAASTDTQYF
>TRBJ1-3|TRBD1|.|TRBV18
TGTGCCAGCTCACTAACAGGGGCCTCTGGAAACACCATATATTTT
CASSLTGASGNTIYF
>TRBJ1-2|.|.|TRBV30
TGTGCCTGGAGTAGGGTACAGAATGGCTACACCTTC
CAWSRVQNGYTF